This record looks at one T cell receptor beta chain sequence and its context. It lacks a known antigen. Base qualities are not at hand, and no much larger clone is one base apart. The sample belongs to a study of control samples from healthy donors and cancer patients (dated by TCRdb to about 2020). A distance of 13 bases separates the germline ends of V and J, which lose 1 base and 1 base respectively. The CDR1 and CDR2 encoded by the germline V gene are ENHRY and SYGVKD. Including the terminal cysteine and phenylalanine, the CDR3 comprises 16 residues. The sequence is cut down to CDR3 DNA, 48 bases in frame from base 1. Library construction relied on the immunoSEQ multiplex PCR assay. Held by TCRdb, this immuneACCESS table contains in-frame sequences only and omits some clones. Under half of the omission traces to an unresolved V gene where checked; the cause of the rest is unknown. This sample has some 120,000 clones in its table, and about 91% of those were observed once. Around 8.9% of the sample is in the top ten clones.

This clonotype was sampled from a man aged 18 to 30 in good health. Sequencing was carried out using blood. The sequence links TRBV10-3 to TRBJ1-1; TRBD1 is possibly the D segment (5 matching bases). The CDR3: CAISELRDPKNTEAFF. The sequenced DNA: TGTGCCATCAGTGAGTTAAGGGACCCTAAGAACACTGAAGCTTTCTTT.